Reported below is one TCR beta chain. The data are from a study of T cell changes during pregnancy in multiple sclerosis. The data were produced by immunoSEQ multiplex PCR, yet TCRdb's version contains in-frame clones alone and is incomplete. This sample has 40,000 to 65,000 clones, with about 92% found just once. This CDR3 contains 18 residues. Trimming stripped 5 bases from V and 0 bases from J, with 20 bases between. Germline CDR1 is SEHNR and CDR2 is FQNEAQ (reference sequence). The chain recombines TRBV7-9 with TRBJ2-4; TRBD1 might be the D (6 bases). The receptor's source is a female donor with multiple sclerosis, enrolled in a pregnancy study. Sequenced here: CD4+ T cells from peripheral blood mononuclear cells, sampled in the third trimester of pregnancy. The CDR3 nucleotides read TGTGCCAGCAGCCCTCCCTCCGGGACACATTTAGCCAAAAACATTCAGTACTTC. Translating gives CASSPPSGTHLAKNIQYF.